This entry concerns a single T cell receptor (beta chain). Its cognate antigen is unknown. This sample is part of a study of shared clonotypes between healthy human individuals. Study conclusions and caveats: Deeper or shallower sequencing was expected to change how clonotypes are shared among donors.

Repertoires were generated with immunoSEQ multiplex PCR, while TCRdb's copy carries only in-frame clones and drops some. The sample contains over a million clones, around 78% of which appear only once. Sequences were obtained from memory CD4+ T cells from PBMCs. Subset meaning: CD45RA-negative fraction. This clonotype originated in a man in his late teens or twenties in good health. Some clones in this sample may be carry-over from other donors' samples.

CDR3 coding DNA: TGTGCCACCCTAGCGGACTCCTACAATGAGCAGTTCTTC. Protein sequence: CATLADSYNEQFF. The chain carries TRBV28 and TRBJ2-1; TRBD2 matches 7 bases. The CDR3 sequence is 13 residues long. Trimming removed 10 bases from V and 0 bases from J; junction bases left unmatched: 3. Germline V lookup: CDR1 MDHEN, CDR2 SYDVKM.